This TCR beta chain comes out of a study of tumor-infiltrating lymphocytes in localized non-small cell lung cancer. V lost 6 bases and J lost 1; bases outside the gene matches: 5. The CDR3 contains 15 residues. Germline values: CDR1 ENHRY, CDR2 SYGVKD. About this clone: What it binds is unknown.

Broader study findings: Recurrence-free survival showed no association with tumor T-cell fraction. IM1 and IM2 tumors showed no difference in T-cell fraction. Only some patients had TCR sequencing, depending on available tissue.

Measured with immunoSEQ multiplex PCR; TCRdb has only the in-frame clones, and not every one. Here the sample spans about 16,000 clones, approximately 68% being singletons. V usage is TRBV10-3 and J usage is TRBJ2-2, with 7 positions matching TRBD2. Sequenced sample: lung tumor tissue. The receptor was isolated from a human donor with non-small cell lung cancer. The CDR3 region is CAISPSGGNTGELFF. The CDR3 DNA sequence: TGTGCCATCAGCCCCTCGGGGGGGAACACCGGGGAGCTGTTTTTT.